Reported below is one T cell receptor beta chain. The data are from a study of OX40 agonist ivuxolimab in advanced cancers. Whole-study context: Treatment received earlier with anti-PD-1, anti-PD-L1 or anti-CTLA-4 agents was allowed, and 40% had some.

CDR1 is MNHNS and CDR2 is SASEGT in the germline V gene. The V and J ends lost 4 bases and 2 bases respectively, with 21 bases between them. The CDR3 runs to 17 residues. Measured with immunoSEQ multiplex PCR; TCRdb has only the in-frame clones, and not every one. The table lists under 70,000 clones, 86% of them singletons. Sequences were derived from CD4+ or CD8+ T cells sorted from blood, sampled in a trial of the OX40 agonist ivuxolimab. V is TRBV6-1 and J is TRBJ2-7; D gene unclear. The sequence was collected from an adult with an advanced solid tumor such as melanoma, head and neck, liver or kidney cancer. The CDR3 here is CASSVSSHSSSAYEQYF. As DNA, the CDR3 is TGTGCCAGCAGTGTTTCCTCACACAGCTCCTCCGCCTACGAGCAGTACTTC.